This TCR beta chain was sequenced during a study of blood T cells in healthy people across ages. A second roughly 6 to 12 cycle PCR used barcoded and J-beta primers. TCRdb re-derived calls from the 5' RACE reads in MiXCR, one entry per CDR3 protein. The data hold roughly 800,000 distinct CDR3 sequences, with 25% observed a single time. This clonotype was seen only a few times. The ends were cut back, 0 bases at V and 6 bases at J, with 11 bases in the middle. The germline V gene encodes CDR1 LNHDA and CDR2 SQIVND (reference sequence). CDR3 size: 15 residues. The same data also went into a second study, on T cells of mothers and their children. That paper notes: It was through the M1S primer of the second PCR that sample barcodes and 2-4 random nucleotides were added.

The sequence derives from a boy younger than 18 in good health. Sample: blood. The chain carries TRBV19 and TRBJ2-2, with D uncertain. CDR3 in DNA: TGTGCCAGTAGTATAGACCTCGCAGTAGCCGGGGAGCTGTTTTTT. It codes for CASSIDLAVAGELFF. Combining the CDR3 with reference TRBV19 and TRBJ2-2 gives the whole variable domain DGGITQSPKYLFRKEGQNVTLSCEQNLNHDAMYWYRQDPGQGLRLIYYSQIVNDFQKGDIAEGYSVSREKKESFPLTVTSAQKNPTAFYLCASSIDLAVAGELFFGEGSRLTVL.